The rows below give T cell receptor beta chains drawn from one sample of a study of T cells after yellow fever vaccination. TCRdb ran MiXCR on the 5' RACE reads and lists one entry per CDR3 protein. This sample has a few hundred thousand distinct CDR3 sequences; about a sixth occur once, and the top ten carry 15% to 20%. Sequencing used PBMCs, obtained 4 to 6 days after the first yellow fever vaccination. All receptors derive from a man aged 18 to 29 who received the YFV17D yellow fever vaccine. Each CDR3 is given with its conserved first and last residue. The D gene is left open where the match is weak. Part of the rows lack a size; the others show once, few, many or a class for expanded clones.

size: many
length: 16
V: TRBV6-5
J: TRBJ2-7
D: NA
DNA: TGTGCCAGCAGTTCCAATACAGGGGGGGCTCCCTACGAGCAGTACTTC
CDR3: CASSSNTGGAPYEQYF

size: few
length: 16
V: TRBV12-3/TRBV12-4
J: TRBJ2-1
D: TRBD1
DNA: TGTGCCAGCAGTTTATTAAAGGGGGCCCCATCCAATGAGCAGTTCTTC
CDR3: CASSLLKGAPSNEQFF

size: NA
length: 16
V: TRBV12-3/TRBV12-4
J: TRBJ1-5
D: NA
DNA: TGTGCCAGCAGTCAGCTCGATTCAGGAGGTAATCAGCCCCAGCATTTT
CDR3: CASSQLDSGGNQPQHF

size: many
length: 13
V: TRBV11-2
J: TRBJ2-2
D: NA
DNA: TGTGCCAGCCACCCAGTAGAGTTCGGGGAGCTGTTTTTT
CDR3: CASHPVEFGELFF

size: NA
length: 14
V: TRBV10-3
J: TRBJ2-2
D: TRBD1
DNA: TGTGCCACCTGGGACAGGGGGTACACCGGGGAGCTGTTTTTT
CDR3: CATWDRGYTGELFF

size: few
length: 13
V: TRBV20-1
J: TRBJ2-3
D: TRBD2
DNA: TGCAGTGCTCCTCCGGGGGGGGTAGATACGCAGTATTTT
CDR3: CSAPPGGVDTQYF

size: NA
length: 18
V: TRBV6-5
J: TRBJ2-1
D: NA
DNA: TGTGCCAGCAGTTACTCCACTAGCTCTAGCGATCCGACCGATGAGCAGTTCTTC
CDR3: CASSYSTSSSDPTDEQFF

size: NA
length: 15
V: TRBV20-1
J: TRBJ1-5
D: NA
DNA: TGCAGTGCTCCCCGGGGCCAGGGGAGCAATCAGCCCCAGCATTTT
CDR3: CSAPRGQGSNQPQHF

size: once
length: 15
V: TRBV12-3/TRBV12-4
J: TRBJ2-3
D: TRBD2
DNA: TGTGCCAGCAGTTTCGGCGGGGGGAACGGAGATACGCAGTATTTT
CDR3: CASSFGGGNGDTQYF

size: NA
length: 13
V: TRBV6-1
J: TRBJ1-6
D: NA
DNA: TGTGCCAGCAGTGATAGTCTCGGTGGGGCCCTCCACTTT
CDR3: CASSDSLGGALHF

size: NA
length: 16
V: TRBV24-1
J: TRBJ1-1
D: TRBD1
DNA: TGTGCCACCAGGGACGGGACAGGGGACCTGAACACTGAAGCTTTCTTT
CDR3: CATRDGTGDLNTEAFF

size: few
length: 17
V: TRBV24-1
J: TRBJ1-2
D: TRBD1
DNA: TGTGCCACCCGCACGGGACTGGGGACAGGGTTTTACTATGGCTACACCTTC
CDR3: CATRTGLGTGFYYGYTF

size: NA
length: 16
V: TRBV28
J: TRBJ2-1
D: TRBD1
DNA: TGTGCCAGCAGTTTACTACTCCCGGGGACAGTCAATGAGCAGTTCTTC
CDR3: CASSLLLPGTVNEQFF

size: few
length: 16
V: TRBV5-4
J: TRBJ2-3
D: NA
DNA: TGTGCCAGCAGCTTGGCCGGGTCACAGAGCACAGATACGCAGTATTTT
CDR3: CASSLAGSQSTDTQYF

size: NA
length: 14
V: TRBV7-2
J: TRBJ1-2
D: NA
DNA: TGTGCCAGCAGCTTGATTTTAGGGTCCCCCGGCTACACCTTC
CDR3: CASSLILGSPGYTF

size: few
length: 17
V: TRBV15
J: TRBJ1-1
D: NA
DNA: TGTGCCACCAGCGGAGATAAATGGGGAGAAATGAACACTGAAGCTTTCTTT
CDR3: CATSGDKWGEMNTEAFF